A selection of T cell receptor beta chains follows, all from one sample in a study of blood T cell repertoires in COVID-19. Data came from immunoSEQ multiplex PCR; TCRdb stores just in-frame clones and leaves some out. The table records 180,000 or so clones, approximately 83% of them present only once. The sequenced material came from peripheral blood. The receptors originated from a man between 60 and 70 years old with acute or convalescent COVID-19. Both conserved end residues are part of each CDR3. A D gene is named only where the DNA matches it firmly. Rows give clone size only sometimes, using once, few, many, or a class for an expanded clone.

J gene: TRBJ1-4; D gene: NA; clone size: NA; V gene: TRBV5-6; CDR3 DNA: TGTGCCAGCAGCCGGCGGGGAGGGGAAAAACTGTTTTTT; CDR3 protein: CASSRRGGEKLFF
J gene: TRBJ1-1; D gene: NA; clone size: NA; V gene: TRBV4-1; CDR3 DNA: TGCGCCAGCAGCTTCGAGGGTGGACCAGTCGCTGAAGCTTTCTTT; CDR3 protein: CASSFEGGPVAEAFF
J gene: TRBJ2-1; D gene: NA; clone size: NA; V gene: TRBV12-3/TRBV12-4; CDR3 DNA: TGTGCCAGCAGTTTAGCGGGAGGCAATGAGCAGTTCTTC; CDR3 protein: CASSLAGGNEQFF
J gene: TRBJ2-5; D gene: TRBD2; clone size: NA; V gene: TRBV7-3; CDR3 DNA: TGTGCCAGCAGCTTGACTAGCGGTGGTGGGGGAGAGACCCAGTACTTC; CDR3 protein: CASSLTSGGGGETQYF
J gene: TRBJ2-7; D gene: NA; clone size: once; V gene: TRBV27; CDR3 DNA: TGTGCCAGCAGGTTGATGAGCGACTCCTACGAGCAGTACTTC; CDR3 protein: CASRLMSDSYEQYF
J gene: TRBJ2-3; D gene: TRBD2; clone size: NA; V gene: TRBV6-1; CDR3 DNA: TGTGCCAGCAGTGAAAGGAGCGGGAGGTTGGATACGCAGTATTTT; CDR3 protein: CASSERSGRLDTQYF
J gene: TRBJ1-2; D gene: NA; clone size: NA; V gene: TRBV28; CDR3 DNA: TGTGCCAGCACCCCTCCCCAGGGCTCGATATATGGCTACACCTTC; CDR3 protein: CASTPPQGSIYGYTF
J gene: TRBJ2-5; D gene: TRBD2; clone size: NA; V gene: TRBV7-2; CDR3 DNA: TGTGCCAGCAGCGGGAGACTAGCGGAGCGGGAGACCCAGTACTTC; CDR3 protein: CASSGRLAERETQYF
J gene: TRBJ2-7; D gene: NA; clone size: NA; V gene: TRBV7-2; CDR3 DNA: TGTGCCAGCAGTCTCTGGCGGGGCGACTACGAGCAGTACTTC; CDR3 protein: CASSLWRGDYEQYF
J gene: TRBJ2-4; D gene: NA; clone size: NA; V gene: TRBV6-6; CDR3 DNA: TGTGCCAGTAAGATAGGCCTAGCGGCCAAAAACATTCAGTACTTC; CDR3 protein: CASKIGLAAKNIQYF
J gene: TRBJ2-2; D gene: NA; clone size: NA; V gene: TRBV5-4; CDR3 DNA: TGTGCCAGCAGCTTGGTGGCTTTAACCGGGGAGCTGTTTTTT; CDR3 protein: CASSLVALTGELFF
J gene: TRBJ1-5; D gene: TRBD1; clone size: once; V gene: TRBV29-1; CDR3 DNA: TGCAGCGCCCCCCAGGGGGGTCAGCCCCAGCATTTT; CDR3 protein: CSAPQGGQPQHF
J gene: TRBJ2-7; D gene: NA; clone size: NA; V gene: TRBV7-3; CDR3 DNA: TGTGCCAGCAGCTCCCCCCAAATCGGGGATAGCTCCTACGAGCAGTACTTC; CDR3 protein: CASSSPQIGDSSYEQYF
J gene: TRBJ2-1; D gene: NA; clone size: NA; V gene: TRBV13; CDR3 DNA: TGTGCCAGCAGGTCGGACAGGGGGTTTAGCGGGAGGGCCGTGAATGAGCAGTTCTTC; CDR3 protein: CASRSDRGFSGRAVNEQFF
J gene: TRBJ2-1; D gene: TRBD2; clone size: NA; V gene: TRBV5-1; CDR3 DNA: TGCGCCAGCAGCTTGGCAGCGGGAGCAAGGGATGAGCAGTTCTTC; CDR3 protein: CASSLAAGARDEQFF
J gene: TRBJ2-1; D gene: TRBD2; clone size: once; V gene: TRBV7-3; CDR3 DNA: TGTGCCAGCAGCTTAGACGGGACTAGCGGGAGGGCCGGTGAGCAGTTCTTC; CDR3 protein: CASSLDGTSGRAGEQFF
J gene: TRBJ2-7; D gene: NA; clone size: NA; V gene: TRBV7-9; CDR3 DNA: TGTGCCAGCAGCTACGGACTACCCTCGGATGAGCAGTACTTC; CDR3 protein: CASSYGLPSDEQYF
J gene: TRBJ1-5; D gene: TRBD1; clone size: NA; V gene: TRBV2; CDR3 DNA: TGTGCCAGCAGTGGGACAGGGGGATATCAGCCCCAGCATTTT; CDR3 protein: CASSGTGGYQPQHF
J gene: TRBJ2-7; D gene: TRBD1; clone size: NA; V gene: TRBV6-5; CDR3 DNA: TGTGCCAGCAGTTACCGAGGACAGGGATCCTACGAGCAGTACTTC; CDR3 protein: CASSYRGQGSYEQYF
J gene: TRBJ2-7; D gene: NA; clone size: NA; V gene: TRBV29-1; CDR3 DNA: TGCAGCGTAACCGGGACCGGGGGACGGTCGGTCTACGAGCAGTACTTC; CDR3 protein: CSVTGTGGRSVYEQYF
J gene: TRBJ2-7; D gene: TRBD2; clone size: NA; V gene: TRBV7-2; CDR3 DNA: TGTGCCAGCAGCCTCGGACTAGCGGTGGTCTACGAGCAGTACTTC; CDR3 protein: CASSLGLAVVYEQYF
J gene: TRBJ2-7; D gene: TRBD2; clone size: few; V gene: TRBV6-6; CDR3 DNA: TGTGCCAGCAGGGGGCAAGGGAGGGCCTTAGGGGAGCAGTACTTC; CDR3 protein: CASRGQGRALGEQYF
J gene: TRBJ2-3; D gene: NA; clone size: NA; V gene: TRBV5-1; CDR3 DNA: TGCGCCAGCAGCTTGGGTTCTTTGGGGGCAGATGGAGATACGCAGTATTTT; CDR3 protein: CASSLGSLGADGDTQYF
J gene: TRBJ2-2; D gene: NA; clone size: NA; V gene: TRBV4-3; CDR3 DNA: TGCGCCAGCAGCCAACAGATGAACACCGGGGAGCTGTTTTTT; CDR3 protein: CASSQQMNTGELFF
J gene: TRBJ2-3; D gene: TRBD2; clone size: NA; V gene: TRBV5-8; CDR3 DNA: TGTGCCAGCAGCCATCTAGCGGGGGCGCCTACGCAGTATTTT; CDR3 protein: CASSHLAGAPTQYF
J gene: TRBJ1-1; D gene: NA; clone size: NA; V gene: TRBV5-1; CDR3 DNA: TGCGCCAGCAGCTTGGCGGGGGACGTTGAAGCTTTCTTT; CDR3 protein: CASSLAGDVEAFF
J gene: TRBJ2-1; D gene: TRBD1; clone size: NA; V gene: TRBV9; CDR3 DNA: TGTGCCAGCAGCCCAGACAGGGCGGGCTACAATGAGCAGTTCTTC; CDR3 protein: CASSPDRAGYNEQFF
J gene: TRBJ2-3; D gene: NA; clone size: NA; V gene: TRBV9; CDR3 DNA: TGTGCCAGCAGCTACGGGGTAGCGGGCACAGATACGCAGTATTTT; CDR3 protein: CASSYGVAGTDTQYF
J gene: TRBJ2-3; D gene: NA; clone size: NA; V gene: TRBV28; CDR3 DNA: TGTGCCAGCACCACTCCGAGGACAGATACGCAGTATTTT; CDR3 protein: CASTTPRTDTQYF
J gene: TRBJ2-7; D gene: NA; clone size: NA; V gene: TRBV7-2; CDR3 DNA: TGTGCCAGCAGCTTGGGGAGCGGTTTAATCGAGCAGTACTTC; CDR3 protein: CASSLGSGLIEQYF
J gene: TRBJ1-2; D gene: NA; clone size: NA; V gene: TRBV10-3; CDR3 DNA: TGTGCCATCAGTGAGATGGGGGGGCGAGCTAACTATGGCTACACCTTC; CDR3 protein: CAISEMGGRANYGYTF
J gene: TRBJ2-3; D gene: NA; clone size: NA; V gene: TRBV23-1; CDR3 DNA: TGCGCCAGCAGTCAGCCAGGGGACCGCTTGAGAGATACGCAGTATTTT; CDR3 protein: CASSQPGDRLRDTQYF
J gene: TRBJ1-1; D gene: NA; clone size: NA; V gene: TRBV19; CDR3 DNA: TGTGCCAGTAGTATACCCCCACCAGGGTCTGAAGCTTTCTTT; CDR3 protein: CASSIPPPGSEAFF
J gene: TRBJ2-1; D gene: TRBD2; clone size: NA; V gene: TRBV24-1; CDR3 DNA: TGTGCCACCAGTACCGCCGGGACTAACTACAATGAGCAGTTCTTC; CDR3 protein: CATSTAGTNYNEQFF
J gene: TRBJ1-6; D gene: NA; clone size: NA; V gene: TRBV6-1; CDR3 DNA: TGTGCCAGCAGTGAGCAGGGGTTTTCACCCCTCCACTTT; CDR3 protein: CASSEQGFSPLHF
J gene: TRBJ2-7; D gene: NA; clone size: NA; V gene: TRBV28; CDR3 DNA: TGTGCCAGCATGGTGGGCAGGTTCAGCTCCTACGAGCAGTACTTC; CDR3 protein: CASMVGRFSSYEQYF
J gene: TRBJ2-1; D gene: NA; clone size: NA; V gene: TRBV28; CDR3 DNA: TGTGCCAGCAGTTTGAGGGAGTTCGATGAGCAGTTCTTC; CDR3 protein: CASSLREFDEQFF
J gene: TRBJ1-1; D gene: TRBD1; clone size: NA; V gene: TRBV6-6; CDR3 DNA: TGTGCCAGCACGACCCCGACAGGGGCGAACACTGAAGCTTTCTTT; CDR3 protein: CASTTPTGANTEAFF
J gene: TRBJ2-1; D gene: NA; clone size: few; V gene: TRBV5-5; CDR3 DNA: TGTGCCAGCAGCTTTGGAGGGGGCGAGCCTGAGCAGTTCTTC; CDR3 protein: CASSFGGGEPEQFF
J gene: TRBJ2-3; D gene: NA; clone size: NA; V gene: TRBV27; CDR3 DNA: TGTGCCAGCAGTTTATACCAGAACACAGATACGCAGTATTTT; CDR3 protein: CASSLYQNTDTQYF
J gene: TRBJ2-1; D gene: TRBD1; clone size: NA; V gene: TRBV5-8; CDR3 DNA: TGTGCCAGCAGCTTGTACGGCACAGGGGCGTCCAATGAGCAGTTCTTC; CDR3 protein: CASSLYGTGASNEQFF
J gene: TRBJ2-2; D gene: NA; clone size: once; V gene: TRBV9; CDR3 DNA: TGTGCCAGCAGCGTAGATTCGACAGGTATACGGGAGCTGTTTTTT; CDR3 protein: CASSVDSTGIRELFF
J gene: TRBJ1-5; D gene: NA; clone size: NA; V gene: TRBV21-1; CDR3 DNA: TGTGCCAGCAGCGCCCATGTCGGACAACGCAATCAGCCCCAGCATTTT; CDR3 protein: CASSAHVGQRNQPQHF
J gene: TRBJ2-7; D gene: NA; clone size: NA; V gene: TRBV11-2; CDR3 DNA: TGTGCCAGCAGCTTAGGTCGGCCTAGCGTTCCCTACGAGCAGTACTTC; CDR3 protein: CASSLGRPSVPYEQYF
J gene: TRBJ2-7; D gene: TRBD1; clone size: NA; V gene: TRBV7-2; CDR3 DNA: TGTGCCAGCGCGCGGGACAGGGACTCCTACGAGCAGTACTTC; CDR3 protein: CASARDRDSYEQYF
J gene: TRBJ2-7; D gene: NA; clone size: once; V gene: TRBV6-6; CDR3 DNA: TGTGCCAGCAGACCCGGGACACCCTCCTACGAGCAGTACTTC; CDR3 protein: CASRPGTPSYEQYF
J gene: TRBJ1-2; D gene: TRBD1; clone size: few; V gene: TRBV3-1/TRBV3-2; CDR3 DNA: TGTGCCAGCAGCCAAGAAGACAGGGGCAATGGCTACACCTTC; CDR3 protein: CASSQEDRGNGYTF
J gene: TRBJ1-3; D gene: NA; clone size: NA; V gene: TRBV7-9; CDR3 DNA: TGTGCCAGCAGCCCTAACAATCCGGGAACTGGAAACACCATATATTTT; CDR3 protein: CASSPNNPGTGNTIYF
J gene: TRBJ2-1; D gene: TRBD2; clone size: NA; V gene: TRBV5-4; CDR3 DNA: TGTGCCAGCACCAACTCCCAGCGGGAGGGCCTAAATGAGCAGTTCTTC; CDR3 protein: CASTNSQREGLNEQFF
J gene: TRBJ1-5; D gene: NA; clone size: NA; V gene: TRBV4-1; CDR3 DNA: TGCGCCAGCAGCCCTCGGGAAGGCAGCTATCAGCCCCAGCATTTT; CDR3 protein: CASSPREGSYQPQHF